These 15 T cell receptor beta chains were all obtained from the same sample, sequenced in a study of early T cells in non-severe SARS-CoV-2 infection. TCRdb ran MiXCR on the 5' RACE reads and lists one entry per CDR3 protein. The data contain tens of thousands of distinct CDR3 sequences, 9% to 9.5% of them singletons. Sequencing used whole blood. The origin of the receptors is an adult who was a healthcare worker with PCR-confirmed SARS-CoV-2 infection or an uninfected control (not recorded which).

Many counts were recorded for this clonotype. V gene TRBV3-1 combines with J gene TRBJ2-5; unclear D gene. The V end was cut by 0 bases, the J end by 3 bases, with 17 bases between. The germline gives CDR1 LGHDT, CDR2 YNNKEL (reference sequence). This CDR3 is 17 amino acids long. This CDR3 reads CASSQDRSASMEETQYF. The CDR3 region has the DNA TGTGCCAGCAGCCAAGATAGGTCAGCGTCTATGGAAGAGACCCAGTACTTC.

This clonotype was observed a handful of times. V and J are TRBV19 and TRBJ2-1, with 10 bases identical to TRBD2. The CDR3 is made up of 16 amino acids. CDR1 and CDR2 from the germline V gene are LNHDA and SQIVND (reference sequence). Trimming cost V 1 base and J 5 bases; bases outside gene matches: 5. The CDR3: CASSIVGLAGDNEQFF. CDR3 sequence (DNA): TGTGCCAGTAGTATAGTCGGGCTAGCGGGGGACAATGAGCAGTTCTTC.

The V and J genes are TRBV29-1 and TRBJ1-4; a possible D gene is TRBD1 (6 bases). In germline, CDR1 is SQVTM, CDR2 ANQGSEA. CDR3 size: 15 residues. Trimming removed 1 base at V and 1 base at J, with 10 bases between. CDR3 amino acids: CSVEGEGGTNEKLFF. In DNA, the CDR3 is TGCAGCGTTGAAGGCGAGGGGGGAACTAATGAAAAACTGTTTTTT.

The table lists this clonotype with a few counts. The V call is TRBV5-8, the J call TRBJ2-1; possibly TRBD1 for D (5 bases). CDR3 length: 12 amino acids. Germline CDR1 reads SGHTS; CDR2 reads YDEGEE. V lost 0 bases and J lost 8, with 6 bases in between. The CDR3 sequence: CASSLAGHEQFF. For the CDR3, the DNA is TGTGCCAGCAGCTTGGCAGGGCATGAGCAGTTCTTC.

This clonotype was seen repeatedly, ten times or more. The rearrangement links TRBV7-9 to TRBJ2-4; no clear D gene. CDR1 and CDR2 from the germline V gene are SEHNR and FQNEAQ (reference sequence). This CDR3 comprises 12 residues. Trimming removed 10 bases from V and 3 bases from J, with 10 bases in between. The CDR3 DNA reads as TGTGCCACCGGATGGGACAAAAACATTCAGTACTTC. Encoded protein: CATGWDKNIQYF.

At least ten counts were recorded for this clonotype. This chain joins TRBV25-1 and TRBJ2-1; no firm D call. Trimming pared 5 bases from V and 8 bases from J, leaving 10 bases between. The CDR3 runs to 12 residues. Germline CDR1 is MGHDK and CDR2 is SYGVNS. In DNA form, the CDR3 reads TGTGCCAGCAGTCTGGCTCGGCATGAGCAGTTCTTC. This sequence encodes CASSLARHEQFF.

At least ten counts were recorded for this clonotype. The rearrangement uses TRBV29-1 and TRBJ2-7; D is unresolved. Trimming pared 7 bases from V and 4 bases from J, leaving 17 bases between. The CDR3 is made up of 13 amino acids. Germline V gives CDR1 SQVTM, CDR2 ANQGSEA. This chain's CDR3 is CSAGVEFGYEQYF. The DNA for the CDR3 is TGCAGCGCTGGGGTTGAATTCGGGTACGAGCAGTACTTC.

In the case of this clonotype: This sequence may be a read error, since a much larger clone differs from it by one base. The CDR3 loop reads CTSSWTGTGTGELFF. The CDR3 DNA reads TGCACCAGCAGCTGGACCGGGACAGGGACCGGGGAGCTGTTTTTT. The chain has TRBV5-1 and TRBJ2-2; 9 nucleotides align to TRBD1. The CDR3 is 15 residues long. Germline V CDR1 and CDR2: SGHRS, YFSETQ.

This clonotype was recorded many times. This chain links TRBV6-1 with TRBJ1-5, with D unclear. Trimming took off 1 base at V and 3 bases at J, with 1 base between the two ends. CDR3 size: 12 residues. CDR1 MNHNS and CDR2 SASEGT come from the germline V gene. CDR3 bases: TGTGCCAGCAGTGAAGTCAATCAGCCCCAGCATTTT. Protein sequence: CASSEVNQPQHF.

This clonotype came up many times. The chain combines TRBV29-1 with TRBJ2-3, with 7 bases that match TRBD1. Germline assignment: CDR1 SQVTM and CDR2 ANQGSEA. The CDR3 runs to 16 residues. V shed 7 bases, J shed 0 bases, and the junction held 13 bases outside the gene matches. CDR3 coding DNA: TGCAGCGCTAGATCGACAGGGACCTCTAGCACAGATACGCAGTATTTT. This encodes CSARSTGTSSTDTQYF.

This clonotype has at least ten counts. This chain connects TRBV27 to TRBJ2-7; TRBD1 might be the D (6 bases). In germline, CDR1 is MNHEY, CDR2 SMNVEV (reference sequence). The CDR3 is 19 residues long. Trimming stripped 7 bases from V and 2 bases from J, with 30 bases between. The DNA for the CDR3 is TGTGCCAGCAAGTTATTACTCCGGGACATATCCCTCATTACCTACGAGCAGTACTTC. This encodes CASKLLLRDISLITYEQYF.

The chain carries TRBV7-9 and TRBJ1-1; the D is unclear. Germline assignment: CDR1 SEHNR and CDR2 FQNEAQ (reference sequence). V was pared by 2 bases and J by 3 bases, with 10 bases between. This CDR3 has 14 amino acids. The CDR3 region is CASSLSRADTEAFF. For the CDR3, the DNA is TGTGCCAGCAGCTTAAGTCGGGCGGACACTGAAGCTTTCTTT.

This clonotype was seen many times. The chain is built from TRBV7-3 and TRBJ2-3, with a tentative D call TRBD2 (6 bases). Germline CDR1 SGHTA, CDR2 FQGTGA. Deletions cut 5 bases from V and 0 bases from J, with 9 bases between. The CDR3 runs 14 residues. CDR3 amino acids: CASSGGTSTDTQYF. The CDR3, as DNA: TGTGCCAGCAGCGGGGGGACTAGCACAGATACGCAGTATTTT.

In its sample, this clonotype was seen many times. This rearrangement joins TRBV5-1 to TRBJ2-7, with a tentative D call TRBD2 (6 bases). The germline gives CDR1 SGHRS, CDR2 YFSETQ. This CDR3 region has 13 residues. The V and J ends lost 3 bases and 2 bases respectively, with 9 bases between them. The CDR3 reads CASSSTSTYEQYF. CDR3 nucleotide sequence: TGCGCCAGCAGCTCGACTAGTACCTACGAGCAGTACTTC.

The V gene is TRBV5-1, the J gene TRBJ1-1; the D is unclear. The CDR3 sequence is 13 residues long. Trimming stripped 4 bases from V and 3 bases from J, with 10 bases between. Germline V gene data show CDR1 as SGHRS and CDR2 as YFSETQ. CDR3 DNA sequence: TGCGCCAGCAGCCCAGCCGCTGACACTGAAGCTTTCTTT. Translating it yields CASSPAADTEAFF. The full variable domain, completed using reference TRBV5-1 and TRBJ1-1, is KAGVTQTPRYLIKTRGQQVTLSCSPISGHRSVSWYQQTPGQGLQFLFEYFSETQRNKGNFPGRFSGRQFSNSRSEMNVSTLELGDSALYLCASSPAADTEAFFGQGTRLTVV.